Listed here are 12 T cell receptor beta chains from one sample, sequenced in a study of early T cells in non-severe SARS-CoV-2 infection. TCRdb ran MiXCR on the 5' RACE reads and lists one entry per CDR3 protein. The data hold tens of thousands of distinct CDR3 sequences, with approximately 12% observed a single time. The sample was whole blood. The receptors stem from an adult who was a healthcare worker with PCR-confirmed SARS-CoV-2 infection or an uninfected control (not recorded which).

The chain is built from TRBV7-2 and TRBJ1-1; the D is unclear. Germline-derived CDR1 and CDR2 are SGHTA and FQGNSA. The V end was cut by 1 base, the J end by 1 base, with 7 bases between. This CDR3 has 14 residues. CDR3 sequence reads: CASSLDGGNTEAFF. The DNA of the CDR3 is TGTGCCAGCAGCTTAGATGGAGGGAACACTGAAGCTTTCTTT.

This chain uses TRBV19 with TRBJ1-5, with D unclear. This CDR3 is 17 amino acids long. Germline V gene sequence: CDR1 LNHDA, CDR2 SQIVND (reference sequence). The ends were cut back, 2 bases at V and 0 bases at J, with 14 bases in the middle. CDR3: CASSIFTAGDSNQPQHF. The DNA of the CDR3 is TGTGCCAGTAGTATATTCACAGCGGGAGATAGCAATCAGCCCCAGCATTTT.

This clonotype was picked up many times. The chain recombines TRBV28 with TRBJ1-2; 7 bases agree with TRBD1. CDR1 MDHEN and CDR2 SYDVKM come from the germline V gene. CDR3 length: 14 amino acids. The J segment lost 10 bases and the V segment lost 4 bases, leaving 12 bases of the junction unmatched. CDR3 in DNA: TGTGCCAGCAGTTCGGACCGACAGGGTCTAACCTACACCTTC. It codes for CASSSDRQGLTYTF.

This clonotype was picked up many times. DNA of the CDR3: TGCAGCGTTCTCGCCAGGAGCACAGATACGCAGTATTTT. Its translation: CSVLARSTDTQYF. The chain uses TRBV29-1 and TRBJ2-3; D gene unclear. Trimming removed 5 bases at V and 0 bases at J, with 9 bases between. Germline V gene sequence: CDR1 SQVTM, CDR2 ANQGSEA. The CDR3 sequence is 13 residues long.

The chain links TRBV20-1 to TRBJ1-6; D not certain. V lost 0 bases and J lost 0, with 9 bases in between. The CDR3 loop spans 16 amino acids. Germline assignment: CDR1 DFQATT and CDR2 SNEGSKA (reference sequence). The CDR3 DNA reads TGCAGTGCTAGAGATCGCGGGAGCTCCTATAATTCACCCCTCCACTTT. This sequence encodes CSARDRGSSYNSPLHF.

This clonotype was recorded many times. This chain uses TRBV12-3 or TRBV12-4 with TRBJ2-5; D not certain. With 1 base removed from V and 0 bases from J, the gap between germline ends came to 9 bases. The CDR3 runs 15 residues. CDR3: CASSLGPGNQETQYF. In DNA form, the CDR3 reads TGTGCCAGCAGTTTAGGACCGGGTAACCAAGAGACCCAGTACTTC.

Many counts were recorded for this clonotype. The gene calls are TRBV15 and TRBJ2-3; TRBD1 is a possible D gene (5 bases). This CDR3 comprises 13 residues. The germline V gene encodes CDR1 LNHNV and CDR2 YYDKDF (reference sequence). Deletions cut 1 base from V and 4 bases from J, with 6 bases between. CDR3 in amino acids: CATSRGQSDTQYF. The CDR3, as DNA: TGTGCCACCAGCAGAGGACAGTCAGATACGCAGTATTTT.

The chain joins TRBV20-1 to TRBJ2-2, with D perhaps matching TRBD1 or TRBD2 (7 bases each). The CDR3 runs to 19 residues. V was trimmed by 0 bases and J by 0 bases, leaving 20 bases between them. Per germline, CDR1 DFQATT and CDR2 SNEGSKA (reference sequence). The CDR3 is CSARDLRQGGNSNTGELFF. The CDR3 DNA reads TGCAGTGCTAGAGATCTCCGACAGGGAGGGAATTCGAACACCGGGGAGCTGTTTTTT.

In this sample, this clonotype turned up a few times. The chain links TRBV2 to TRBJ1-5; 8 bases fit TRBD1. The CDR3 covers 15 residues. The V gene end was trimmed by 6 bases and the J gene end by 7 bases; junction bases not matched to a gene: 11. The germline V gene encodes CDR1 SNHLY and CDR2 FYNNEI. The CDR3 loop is CASSEQSGGRQPQHF. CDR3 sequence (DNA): TGTGCCAGCAGCGAGCAATCAGGGGGCAGGCAGCCCCAGCATTTT.

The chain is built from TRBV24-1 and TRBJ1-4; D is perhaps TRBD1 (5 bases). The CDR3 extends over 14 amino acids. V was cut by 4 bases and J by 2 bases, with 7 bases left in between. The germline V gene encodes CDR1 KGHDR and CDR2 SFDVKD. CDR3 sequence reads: CATSDGGTNEKLFF. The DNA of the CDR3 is TGTGCCACCAGTGACGGGGGTACTAATGAAAAACTGTTTTTT.

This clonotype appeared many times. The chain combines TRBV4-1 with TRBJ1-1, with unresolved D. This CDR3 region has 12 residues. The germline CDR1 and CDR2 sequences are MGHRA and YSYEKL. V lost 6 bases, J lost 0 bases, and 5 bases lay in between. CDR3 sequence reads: CASRGMNTEAFF. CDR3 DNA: TGCGCCAGCAGGGGCATGAACACTGAAGCTTTCTTT.

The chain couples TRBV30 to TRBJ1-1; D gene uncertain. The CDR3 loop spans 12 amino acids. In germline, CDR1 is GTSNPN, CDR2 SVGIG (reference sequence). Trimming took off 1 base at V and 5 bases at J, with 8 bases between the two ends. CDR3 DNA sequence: TGTGCCTGGAGTGGGACTGGGACTGAAGCTTTCTTT. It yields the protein CAWSGTGTEAFF.